In its sample, the clone carrying this T cell receptor (beta chain) was seen many times. This sample was included in a study of neurological immune-mediated disorders. The CDR3 spans 15 residues. V dropped 3 bases and J dropped 3; count of bases not matched to a gene: 6. CDR1 and CDR2 from the germline V gene are LGHDT and YNNKEL (reference sequence). TCRdb analysed the 5' RACE reads with MiXCR anew, one entry per CDR3 protein. The table lists about 50,000 distinct CDR3 sequences, around 1.9% of them singletons. Material for sequencing was PBMCs. This receptor was taken from a woman in her 40s with multiple sclerosis. The chain combines TRBV3-1 with TRBJ2-3; 7 nucleotides agree with TRBD1. The CDR3 loop reads CASSHLRDRTDTQYF. CDR3 bases: TGTGCCAGCAGCCACCTCCGGGACAGAACAGATACGCAGTATTTT.